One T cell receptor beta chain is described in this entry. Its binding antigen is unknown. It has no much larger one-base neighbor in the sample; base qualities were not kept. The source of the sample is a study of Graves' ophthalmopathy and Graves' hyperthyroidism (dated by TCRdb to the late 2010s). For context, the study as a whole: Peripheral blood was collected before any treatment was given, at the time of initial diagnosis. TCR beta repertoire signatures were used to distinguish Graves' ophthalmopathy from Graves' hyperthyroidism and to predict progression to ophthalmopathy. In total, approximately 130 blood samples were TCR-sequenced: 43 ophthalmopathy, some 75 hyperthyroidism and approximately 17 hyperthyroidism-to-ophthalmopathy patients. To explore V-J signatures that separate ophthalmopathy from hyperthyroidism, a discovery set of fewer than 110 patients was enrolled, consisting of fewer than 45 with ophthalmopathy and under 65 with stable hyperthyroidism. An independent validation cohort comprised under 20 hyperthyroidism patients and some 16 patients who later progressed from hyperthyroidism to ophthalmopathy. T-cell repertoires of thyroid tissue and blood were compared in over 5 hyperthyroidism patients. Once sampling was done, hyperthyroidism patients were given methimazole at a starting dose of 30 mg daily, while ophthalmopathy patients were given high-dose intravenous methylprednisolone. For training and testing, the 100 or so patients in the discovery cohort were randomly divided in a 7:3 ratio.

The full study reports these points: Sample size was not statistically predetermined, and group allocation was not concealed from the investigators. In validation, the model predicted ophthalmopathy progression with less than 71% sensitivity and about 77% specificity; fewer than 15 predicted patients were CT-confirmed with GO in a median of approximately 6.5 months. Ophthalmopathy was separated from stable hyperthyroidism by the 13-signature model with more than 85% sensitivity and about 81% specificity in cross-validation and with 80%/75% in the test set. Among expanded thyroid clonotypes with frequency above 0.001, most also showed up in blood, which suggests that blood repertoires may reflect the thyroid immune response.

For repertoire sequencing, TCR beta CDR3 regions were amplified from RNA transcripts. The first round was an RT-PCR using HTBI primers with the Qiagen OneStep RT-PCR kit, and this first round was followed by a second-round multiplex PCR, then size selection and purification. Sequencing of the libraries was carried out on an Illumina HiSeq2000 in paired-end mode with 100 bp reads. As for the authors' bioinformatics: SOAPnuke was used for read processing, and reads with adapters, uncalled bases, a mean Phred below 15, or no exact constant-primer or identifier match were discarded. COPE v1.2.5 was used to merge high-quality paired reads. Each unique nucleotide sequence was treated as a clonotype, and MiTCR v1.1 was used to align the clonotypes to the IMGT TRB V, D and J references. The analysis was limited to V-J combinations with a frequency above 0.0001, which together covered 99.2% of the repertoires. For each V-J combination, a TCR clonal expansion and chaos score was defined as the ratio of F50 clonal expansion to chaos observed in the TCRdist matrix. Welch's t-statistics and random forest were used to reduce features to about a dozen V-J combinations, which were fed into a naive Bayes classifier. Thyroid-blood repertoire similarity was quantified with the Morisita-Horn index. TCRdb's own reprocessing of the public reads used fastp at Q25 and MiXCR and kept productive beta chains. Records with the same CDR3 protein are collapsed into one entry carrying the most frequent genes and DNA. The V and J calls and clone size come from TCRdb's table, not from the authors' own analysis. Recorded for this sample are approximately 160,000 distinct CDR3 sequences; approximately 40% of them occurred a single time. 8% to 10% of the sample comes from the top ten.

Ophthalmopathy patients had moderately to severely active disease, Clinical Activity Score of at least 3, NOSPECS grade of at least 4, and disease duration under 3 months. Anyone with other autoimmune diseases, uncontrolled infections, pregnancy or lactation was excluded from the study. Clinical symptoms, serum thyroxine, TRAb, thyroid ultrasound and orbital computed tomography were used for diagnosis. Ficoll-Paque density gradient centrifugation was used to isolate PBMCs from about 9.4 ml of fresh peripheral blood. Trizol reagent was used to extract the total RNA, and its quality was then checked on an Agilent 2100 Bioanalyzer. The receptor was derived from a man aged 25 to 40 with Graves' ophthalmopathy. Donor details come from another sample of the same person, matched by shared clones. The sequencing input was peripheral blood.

The CDR3 region has the sequence CASSPRGSGKYEQYF. The DNA reads as follows: TGTGCCAGCAGCCCCAGGGGTAGCGGGAAATACGAGCAGTACTTC. The rearrangement combines TRBV12-3 or TRBV12-4 with TRBJ2-7, and TRBD2 matches 8 of the central bases. Measured from the cysteine to the phenylalanine, the CDR3 is 15 residues long. Only CDR3 DNA is held: 45 bases, read in frame from base 1. V is trimmed back by 6 bases and J by 4 bases, and the junction contains 11 bases that no gene match accounts for.